The rows below give T cell receptor beta chains drawn from one sample of a study of naive and memory T cell subsets. A single record per CDR3 protein comes from TCRdb applying MiXCR to the UMI-ligation and nested PCR reads. The table records roughly 130,000 distinct CDR3 sequences, around a third of them present only once. The specimen was central memory CD4+ T cells from blood. These receptors all come from a human donor in good health. CDR3s include the opening cysteine and the closing phenylalanine or tryptophan. The D gene is left open where the match is weak. Clone size is shown for a subset of rows, as once, few, many or a class of expanded clone.

CDR3: CSASTGTASETQYF; DNA: TGCAGTGCAAGCACCGGGACCGCGTCCGAGACCCAGTACTTC; D: NA; J: TRBJ2-5; size: NA; V: TRBV20-1
CDR3: CASSLRTGGTEAFF; DNA: TGTGCCAGCAGCCTTAGGACAGGGGGTACTGAAGCTTTCTTT; D: TRBD1; J: TRBJ1-1; size: few; V: TRBV7-8
CDR3: CASSLAPSSNEQFF; DNA: TGCGCCAGCAGCTTGGCACCTTCTAGCAATGAGCAGTTCTTC; D: NA; J: TRBJ2-1; size: NA; V: TRBV5-1
CDR3: CATSLAGGTGELFF; DNA: TGTGCCACCAGTCTAGCGGGGGGCACCGGGGAGCTGTTTTTT; D: TRBD2; J: TRBJ2-2; size: few; V: TRBV24-1
CDR3: CSATRYGSTYNEQFF; DNA: TGCAGTGCTACTAGGTACGGGAGCACTTACAATGAGCAGTTCTTC; D: NA; J: TRBJ2-1; size: NA; V: TRBV20-1
CDR3: CASSRVQETQYF; DNA: TGTGCCAGCTCCAGGGTCCAGGAGACCCAGTACTTC; D: NA; J: TRBJ2-5; size: NA; V: TRBV2
CDR3: CASSGHRGIDTGELFF; DNA: TGTGCCAGCAGTGGACACAGGGGGATAGACACCGGGGAGCTGTTTTTT; D: TRBD1; J: TRBJ2-2; size: many; V: TRBV6-5
CDR3: CASTEDLADTQYF; DNA: TGTGCCAGCACCGAAGACTTGGCAGATACGCAGTATTTT; D: NA; J: TRBJ2-3; size: few; V: TRBV6-2/TRBV6-3
CDR3: CASSREGQSYNEQFF; DNA: TGTGCCAGCAGCCGAGAAGGACAGTCCTACAATGAGCAGTTCTTC; D: NA; J: TRBJ2-1; size: NA; V: TRBV5-5
CDR3: CASSFSHRGRSRANVLTF; DNA: TGTGCCAGCAGCTTTTCCCACAGGGGGCGAAGTAGGGCCAACGTCCTGACTTTC; D: TRBD1; J: TRBJ2-6; size: few; V: TRBV11-1
CDR3: CASSLAGPRMETQYF; DNA: TGCGCCAGCAGCTTAGCAGGCCCACGGATGGAGACCCAGTACTTC; D: NA; J: TRBJ2-5; size: NA; V: TRBV5-1
CDR3: CASSLIMREGHNEQFF; DNA: TGTGCCAGCAGCTTAATCATGCGGGAGGGCCACAATGAGCAGTTCTTC; D: TRBD2; J: TRBJ2-1; size: few; V: TRBV11-2
CDR3: CAISESGGPNHF; DNA: TGTGCCATCAGTGAGTCCGGGGGGCCCAACCACTTC; D: NA; J: TRBJ2-5; size: few; V: TRBV10-3
CDR3: CASSTTRLNEQFF; DNA: TGTGCCAGCAGCACTACTAGGCTCAATGAGCAGTTCTTC; D: NA; J: TRBJ2-1; size: many; V: TRBV12-3/TRBV12-4
CDR3: CASSQVPQAEWGTEAFF; DNA: TGCGCCAGCAGCCAAGTTCCTCAGGCTGAATGGGGCACTGAAGCTTTCTTT; D: NA; J: TRBJ1-1; size: NA; V: TRBV4-3
CDR3: CAWSRTGETGELFF; DNA: TGTGCCTGGAGTCGGACAGGGGAGACCGGGGAGCTGTTTTTT; D: TRBD1; J: TRBJ2-2; size: NA; V: TRBV30
CDR3: CSARDALSGRAWKNEQFF; DNA: TGCAGTGCTAGAGATGCGTTAAGTGGGAGGGCCTGGAAGAATGAGCAGTTCTTC; D: TRBD2; J: TRBJ2-1; size: NA; V: TRBV20-1
CDR3: CASSVFGVPYANTGELFF; DNA: TGTGCCAGCAGCGTCTTTGGGGTCCCCTACGCGAACACCGGGGAGCTGTTTTTT; D: NA; J: TRBJ2-2; size: NA; V: TRBV5-5
CDR3: CASSPRDRGMKETQYF; DNA: TGTGCCAGCAGCCCTAGAGACAGGGGGATGAAAGAGACCCAGTACTTC; D: TRBD1; J: TRBJ2-5; size: many; V: TRBV14
CDR3: CASSKDRETQYF; DNA: TGTGCCAGCAGTAAGGACCGGGAGACCCAGTACTTC; D: NA; J: TRBJ2-5; size: NA; V: TRBV28
CDR3: CASSQETVGGSSYNEQFF; DNA: TGCGCCAGCAGCCAAGAAACAGTAGGCGGGAGCTCCTACAATGAGCAGTTCTTC; D: TRBD2; J: TRBJ2-1; size: NA; V: TRBV4-3
CDR3: CAMGQNNSPLHF; DNA: TGTGCCATGGGACAGAATAATTCACCCCTCCACTTT; D: TRBD1; J: TRBJ1-6; size: NA; V: TRBV6-1
CDR3: CASSPKTSGRSNEQFF; DNA: TGTGCCAGCAGCCCCAAGACTAGCGGGAGAAGTAATGAGCAGTTCTTC; D: TRBD2; J: TRBJ2-1; size: few; V: TRBV5-4
CDR3: CASSHEPGLGNNEQFF; DNA: TGTGCCAGCAGCCACGAGCCGGGTTTAGGGAACAATGAGCAGTTCTTC; D: NA; J: TRBJ2-1; size: NA; V: TRBV7-2
CDR3: CASSLGTAGAKNIQYF; DNA: TGTGCCAGCAGTTTAGGGACAGCTGGGGCCAAAAACATTCAGTACTTC; D: NA; J: TRBJ2-4; size: many; V: TRBV12-3/TRBV12-4
CDR3: CASGRFDSYEQYF; DNA: TGTGCCAGCGGGCGGTTTGACTCCTACGAGCAGTACTTC; D: NA; J: TRBJ2-7; size: few; V: TRBV6-5
CDR3: CASRPTGSNTGELFF; DNA: TGTGCCAGCAGACCAACAGGTTCGAACACCGGGGAGCTGTTTTTT; D: NA; J: TRBJ2-2; size: many; V: TRBV7-7
CDR3: CASSLGGVGYNEQFF; DNA: TGTGCCAGCAGCCTCGGGGGGGTGGGGTACAATGAGCAGTTCTTC; D: TRBD2; J: TRBJ2-1; size: few; V: TRBV12-3/TRBV12-4
CDR3: CASTSRETQYF; DNA: TGTGCCAGCACGAGCAGAGAGACCCAGTACTTC; D: NA; J: TRBJ2-5; size: few; V: TRBV28
CDR3: CASSQSAGANVLTF; DNA: TGTGCCAGCAGCCAATCTGCTGGGGCCAACGTCCTGACTTTC; D: NA; J: TRBJ2-6; size: many; V: TRBV16
CDR3: CASTVARERAGQETQYF; DNA: TGTGCCAGCACCGTAGCCCGGGAGAGGGCTGGTCAAGAGACCCAGTACTTC; D: NA; J: TRBJ2-5; size: few; V: TRBV12-3/TRBV12-4
CDR3: CASGSRGIDTGELFF; DNA: TGTGCCAGCGGTAGCCGGGGCATTGACACCGGGGAGCTGTTTTTT; D: NA; J: TRBJ2-2; size: NA; V: TRBV11-2
CDR3: CASSASVGPRGETQYF; DNA: TGTGCCAGCAGTGCCTCGGTGGGTCCCAGGGGGGAGACCCAGTACTTC; D: TRBD1; J: TRBJ2-5; size: NA; V: TRBV6-1
CDR3: CSFQGTLDTQYF; DNA: TGCAGCTTCCAGGGGACCTTAGATACGCAGTATTTT; D: NA; J: TRBJ2-3; size: many; V: TRBV29-1
CDR3: CASSRNIGRGKSNQPQHF; DNA: TGTGCCAGCAGCCGTAACATTGGCAGGGGGAAGAGCAATCAGCCCCAGCATTTT; D: TRBD1; J: TRBJ1-5; size: NA; V: TRBV6-5
CDR3: CASSPSTSWYRNEQYF; DNA: TGTGCCAGCAGCCCGTCGACTAGCTGGTATCGGAACGAGCAGTACTTC; D: TRBD2; J: TRBJ2-7; size: NA; V: TRBV27
CDR3: CASSLTGGRDQPQHF; DNA: TGCGCCAGCAGCTTAACGGGGGGCCGGGATCAGCCCCAGCATTTT; D: NA; J: TRBJ1-5; size: few; V: TRBV5-1
CDR3: CASSPTRVGNEQFF; DNA: TGTGCCAGCAGCCCCACGAGGGTTGGCAATGAGCAGTTCTTC; D: NA; J: TRBJ2-1; size: NA; V: TRBV3-1
CDR3: CASKMRHGGNQPQHF; DNA: TGTGCCAGCAAAATGCGACACGGTGGCAATCAGCCCCAGCATTTT; D: NA; J: TRBJ1-5; size: NA; V: TRBV28
CDR3: CASSLAGRVGEQYF; DNA: TGTGCCAGCAGCTTAGCGGGCAGGGTGGGCGAGCAGTACTTC; D: NA; J: TRBJ2-7; size: NA; V: TRBV7-8
CDR3: CASSPHSGSGDEQFF; DNA: TGTGCCAGCAGTCCTCATAGCGGGAGTGGAGATGAGCAGTTCTTC; D: TRBD2; J: TRBJ2-1; size: NA; V: TRBV28
CDR3: CASSQDRGAQTKNIQYF; DNA: TGTGCCAGCAGCCAAGATCGGGGGGCGCAGACCAAAAACATTCAGTACTTC; D: NA; J: TRBJ2-4; size: NA; V: TRBV3-1
CDR3: CASRLSGSGNTGELFF; DNA: TGTGCCAGCAGGCTTAGCGGGAGTGGAAACACCGGGGAGCTGTTTTTT; D: TRBD2; J: TRBJ2-2; size: NA; V: TRBV14
CDR3: CATSSWGRETQYF; DNA: TGTGCCACCAGTTCTTGGGGAAGAGAGACCCAGTACTTC; D: NA; J: TRBJ2-5; size: many; V: TRBV24-1
CDR3: CAWGLAGVKEQFF; DNA: TGTGCCTGGGGACTAGCGGGAGTAAAGGAGCAGTTCTTC; D: TRBD2; J: TRBJ2-1; size: few; V: TRBV30